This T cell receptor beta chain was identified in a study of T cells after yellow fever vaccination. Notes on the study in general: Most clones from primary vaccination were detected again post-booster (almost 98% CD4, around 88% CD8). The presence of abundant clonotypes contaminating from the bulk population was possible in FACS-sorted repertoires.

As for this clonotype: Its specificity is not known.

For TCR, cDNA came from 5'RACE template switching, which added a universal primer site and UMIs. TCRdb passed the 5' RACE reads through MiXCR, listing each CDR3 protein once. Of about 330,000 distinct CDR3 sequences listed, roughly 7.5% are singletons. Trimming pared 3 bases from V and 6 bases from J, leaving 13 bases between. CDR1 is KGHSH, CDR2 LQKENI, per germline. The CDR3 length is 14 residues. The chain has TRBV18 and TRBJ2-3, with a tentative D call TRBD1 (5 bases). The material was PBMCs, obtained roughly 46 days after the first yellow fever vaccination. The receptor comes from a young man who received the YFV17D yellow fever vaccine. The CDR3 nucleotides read TGTGCCAGCTCACCCCGACAGACCGCGGATACGCAGTATTTT. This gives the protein CASSPRQTADTQYF.